The 25 T cell receptor beta chains below all came from one sample that was sequenced in a study of blood T cell repertoires in COVID-19. Sequenced by immunoSEQ multiplex PCR; TCRdb stores in-frame clones only, minus some. The sample has 61,000 or so clones, under 85% seen once. The source material was peripheral blood. These receptors came from a woman older than 75 with acute or convalescent COVID-19.

This chain uses TRBV7-2 with TRBJ2-3; a possible D gene is TRBD2 (6 bases). CDR1 SGHTA and CDR2 FQGNSA come from the germline V gene. V was shortened by 7 bases and J by 6 bases, with 20 bases between the two germline ends. This CDR3 is built from 15 residues. The chain's CDR3 is CASTPREPPRDTQYF. CDR3 bases: TGTGCCAGCACCCCCCGGGAGCCCCCTAGGGATACGCAGTATTTT.

V and J are TRBV11-2 and TRBJ2-2, with 9 bases identical to TRBD2. After removal of 3 bases from V and 6 bases from J, the junction contained 8 bases not matched to a gene. The CDR3 is 16 residues long. Germline V CDR1 and CDR2: SGHAT, FQNNGV. CDR3 nucleotide sequence: TGTGCCAGCAGCTTGCTAGCGGGAATGAGGGCCGGGGAGCTGTTTTTT. This codes for CASSLLAGMRAGELFF.

V is TRBV5-4 and J is TRBJ2-5; 7 nucleotides agree with TRBD1. The CDR3 has 14 residues. V gave up 5 bases and J gave up 1 base; unmatched junction bases: 5. Germline CDR1 SGHNT, CDR2 YYREEE (reference sequence). The CDR3 DNA is TGTGCCAGCAGGAGGGGGCAGGGCCAAGAGACCCAGTACTTC. This codes for CASRRGQGQETQYF.

The chain combines TRBV5-1 with TRBJ2-4, with 8 bases identical to TRBD2. This CDR3 comprises 15 residues. Germline V lookup: CDR1 SGHRS, CDR2 YFSETQ. With 0 bases clipped from V and 1 base from J, the junction kept 0 bases outside the gene matches. The CDR3 protein is CASSLGGGAKNIQYF. CDR3 sequence (DNA): TGCGCCAGCAGCTTGGGCGGGGGGGCCAAAAACATTCAGTACTTC.

This clone came up once. Other DNA sequences within the sample encode an identical CDR3. CDR3 bases: TGTGCCAGCAGTTACGATAGGAACACTGAAGCTTTCTTT. Translated, it gives CASSYDRNTEAFF. The V and J genes are TRBV6-6 and TRBJ1-1, with D hard to call. The CDR3 contains 13 residues. CDR1 and CDR2 (germline): MNHNY, SVGAGI (reference sequence). Trimming shortened V by 2 bases and J by 1 base, and 5 bases separated the two germline ends.

The chain uses TRBV7-2 and TRBJ1-5; possible D gene TRBD1, 6 bases. CDR1 and CDR2 (germline): SGHTA, FQGNSA. V was pared by 3 bases and J by 4 bases, with 10 bases between. This CDR3 is 14 amino acids long. CDR3 protein: CASSFGTRNQPQHF. In nucleotides, the CDR3 is TGTGCCAGCAGCTTCGGGACACGGAATCAGCCCCAGCATTTT.

CDR3 residues: CASRTGNQPQHF. The CDR3 DNA follows: TGTGCCAGTCGGACAGGGAATCAGCCCCAGCATTTT. V is TRBV6-6 and J is TRBJ1-5; TRBD1 matches 8 bases. CDR3 length equals 12 residues. Germline V lookup: CDR1 MNHNY, CDR2 SVGAGI (reference sequence). V lost 9 bases, J lost 4 bases, and 2 bases stayed unmatched.

This clone has a handful of counts. V and J are TRBV2 and TRBJ2-5; D remains unclear. Trimming took 6 bases from V and 5 from J, leaving 13 bases between them. Germline CDR1 and CDR2: SNHLY and FYNNEI. The length of the CDR3 is 13 residues. CDR3 nucleotides: TGTGCCAGCAGGGCCACCTCATCGGAGACCCAGTACTTC. It codes for CASRATSSETQYF.

The chain has TRBV7-9 and TRBJ1-4; maybe TRBD1 (5 bases). The CDR3 has 18 residues. The V and J ends lost 2 bases and 0 bases respectively, with 16 bases between them. Germline CDR1 SEHNR, CDR2 FQNEAQ (reference sequence). CDR3 sequence: CASSLPPGGITTNEKLFF. The CDR3 coding sequence is TGTGCCAGCAGCTTACCCCCGGGGGGAATAACAACTAATGAAAAACTGTTTTTT.

This chain joins TRBV12-3 or TRBV12-4 and TRBJ1-1, with TRBD1 as a possible D gene (5 bases). The CDR3 loop spans 13 amino acids. V gave up 6 bases and J gave up 5 bases, with 13 bases separating them. The CDR3 DNA follows: TGTGCCAGCAGCCGTGAAACAGGTACTGAAGCTTTCTTT. It yields the protein CASSRETGTEAFF.

The V and J genes are TRBV11-2 and TRBJ1-3; D not resolved. Germline lookup yields CDR1 SGHAT and CDR2 FQNNGV. V lost 3 bases and J lost 4, with 4 bases in between. This CDR3 is 12 amino acids long. Here the CDR3 reads CASSFQGNTIYF. CDR3 in DNA: TGTGCCAGCAGCTTCCAAGGAAACACCATATATTTT.

The chain links TRBV11-2 to TRBJ2-7; 11 positions match TRBD2. CDR1 and CDR2 (germline): SGHAT, FQNNGV. CDR3 length: 16 amino acids. After removal of 8 bases from V and 2 bases from J, the junction contained 11 bases not matched to a gene. The CDR3 DNA reads TGTGCCAGCCGCAAAACTCCGGGACTAGCGGCCTACGAGCAGTACTTC. Its protein is CASRKTPGLAAYEQYF.

The chain uses TRBV21-1 and TRBJ2-1; the table's TRBD1 call for D was not verified on the DNA. TRBV21-1 is reported as a pseudogene. The CDR3 spans 13 residues. The CDR3 spells CASSKSGTGEQFF. The CDR3 DNA reads as TGTGCCAGCAGCAAATCCGGGACAGGGGAGCAGTTCTTC.

DNA for the CDR3: TGTGCCAGCAGTCTCAGACAGGGAATTCGAGGGGGCTACACCTTC. This translates into CASSLRQGIRGGYTF. V gene TRBV6-2 or TRBV6-3 combines with J gene TRBJ1-2, with 7 bases lining up with TRBD1. The germline V gene encodes CDR1 MNHEY and CDR2 SVGEGT. CDR3 length: 15 residues. V shed 5 bases, J shed 8 bases, and the junction held 14 bases outside the gene matches.

V and J are TRBV3-1 (or the pseudogene TRBV3-2) and TRBJ1-6; D is unresolved. The ends were cut back, 0 bases at V and 0 bases at J, with 12 bases in the middle. The CDR3 is 18 residues long. CDR1 is LGHDT, CDR2 YNNKEL, per germline (reference sequence). CDR3 loop: CASSQDNTASSYNSPLHF. The CDR3 DNA sequence: TGTGCCAGCAGCCAAGATAATACAGCCAGCTCCTATAATTCACCCCTCCACTTT.

The gene calls are TRBV6-2 or TRBV6-3 and TRBJ1-2; 9 bases map to TRBD1. Germline-derived CDR1 and CDR2 are MNHEY and SVGEGT. V was pared by 2 bases and J by 12 bases, with 10 bases of the junction left unmatched. This CDR3 is 14 amino acids long. The CDR3 loop reads CASSYLAGQGVNTF. DNA of the CDR3: TGTGCCAGCAGTTACCTTGCGGGACAGGGTGTGAACACCTTC.

V is TRBV6-5 and J is TRBJ1-6; TRBD1 matches 7 bases. Germline values: CDR1 MNHEY, CDR2 SVGAGI. V was clipped by 2 bases and J by 8 bases; unmatched bases: 6. The CDR3 is 15 residues long. The CDR3 region is CASSYTTGVDSPLHF. DNA for the CDR3: TGTGCCAGCAGTTACACCACAGGGGTGGATTCACCCCTCCACTTT.

The J gene is TRBJ1-3, the V gene TRBV5-6; D unclear. Trimming pared 5 bases from V and 2 bases from J, leaving 17 bases between. This CDR3 region has 16 residues. The germline V gene encodes CDR1 SGHDT and CDR2 YYEEEE. The CDR3 loop reads CASSRRSSGAGNTIYF. The CDR3 bases are TGTGCCAGCAGTCGACGGTCGTCGGGAGCTGGAAACACCATATATTTT. Combining the CDR3 with reference TRBV5-6 and TRBJ1-3 gives the whole variable domain DAGVTQSPTHLIKTRGQQVTLRCSPKSGHDTVSWYQQALGQGPQFIFQYYEEEERQRGNFPDRFSGHQFPNYSSELNVNALLLGDSALYLCASSRRSSGAGNTIYFGEGSWLTVV.

This rearrangement joins TRBV5-1 to TRBJ2-7, with a weak D call TRBD2 (6 bases). This CDR3 region has 13 residues. V shed 5 bases and J shed 0 bases, with 9 bases lying between them. In germline, CDR1 is SGHRS, CDR2 YFSETQ. This CDR3 reads CASRRDPSYEQYF. CDR3 DNA sequence: TGCGCCAGCAGGCGGGACCCCTCCTACGAGCAGTACTTC.

This sequence joins TRBV7-8 and TRBJ1-1; D might be TRBD1 (5 bases). V lost 5 bases, J lost 3 bases, and 10 bases lay in between. Per the germline V gene, CDR1 is SGHVS and CDR2 is FQNEAQ. The CDR3 covers 13 residues. CDR3 coding DNA: TGTGCCAGCAGCAGGGGATGGGACACTGAAGCTTTCTTT. The encoded protein is CASSRGWDTEAFF.

The chain couples TRBV10-2 to TRBJ2-1; 8 bases map to TRBD2. The CDR3 totals 15 residues. Germline values: CDR1 WSHSY, CDR2 SAAADI. The J segment lost 7 bases and the V segment lost 2 bases, leaving 7 bases of the junction unmatched. Here the CDR3 reads CASSERGGRSNEQFF. DNA of the CDR3: TGCGCCAGCAGTGAGCGAGGCGGGAGGTCGAATGAGCAGTTCTTC.

The CDR3: CASSERGIITKPQHF. In DNA, the CDR3 is TGTGCCAGCTCAGAGCGCGGGATAATAACCAAGCCCCAGCATTTT. This chain links TRBV18 with TRBJ1-5; the D is unclear. CDR1 and CDR2 (germline): KGHSH, LQKENI. Trimming took 5 bases from V and 8 from J, leaving 19 bases between them. The CDR3 extends over 15 amino acids.

The J gene is TRBJ1-1, the V gene TRBV27; TRBD1 matches 7 bases. Looked up from germline, CDR1 is MNHEY and CDR2 is SMNVEV (reference sequence). The V segment lost 7 bases and the J segment 5 bases; nucleotides outside the gene matches: 10. The CDR3 totals 14 residues. CDR3 region: CASKIGRGYTEAFF. CDR3 sequence (DNA): TGTGCCAGCAAAATCGGCAGGGGGTATACTGAAGCTTTCTTT.

The chain has TRBV5-1 and TRBJ2-7; D is unclear. The germline V and J ends were trimmed by 0 bases and 6 bases, with 13 bases remaining between them. Germline-derived CDR1 and CDR2 are SGHRS and YFSETQ. There are 14 residues in the CDR3. CDR3: CASSLGPKQAEQYF. In nucleotides, the CDR3 is TGCGCCAGCAGCTTGGGGCCCAAGCAGGCCGAGCAGTACTTC.

The chain joins TRBV5-1 to TRBJ2-1; 9 nucleotides line up with TRBD2. CDR3 length: 18 amino acids. The V gene end was trimmed by 4 bases and the J gene end by 2 bases; junction bases not matched to a gene: 13. Germline CDR1 is SGHRS and CDR2 is YFSETQ. The CDR3 here is CASSPVPSTSGPYNEQFF. DNA of the CDR3: TGCGCCAGCAGCCCCGTTCCCTCGACTAGCGGTCCCTACAATGAGCAGTTCTTC.